This T cell receptor beta chain was identified during a study of cytomegalovirus exposure and HLA in healthy donors. Background on the study: Of the donors genotyped, 398 in all, over 80% fell in the Caucasian-associated ancestry cluster. Study-level points and caveats: Many donors shared some public TCRs, even though most TCR sequences were rare. V- and J-gene trimming of TCR beta was linked (in a later analysis) to a missense DCLRE1C variant. Other equally common chains were less clonally expanded than HLA-associated TCR beta chains, a later analysis showed.

Trimming took off 3 bases at V and 1 base at J, with 8 bases between the two ends. The V gene's germline CDR1 is SGHTA and CDR2 FQGNSA. The CDR3 runs to 14 residues. Notes on this clone: Its target is unknown. Other DNA sequences in this sample translate to the same CDR3.

Primers for the PCR totalled 60 Vbeta and 13 Jbeta. Assay: immunoSEQ multiplex PCR; the TCRdb copy retains only in-frame clones and omits some. The data contain under 200,000 clones, 68% of them singletons. Sequenced: PBMCs. The receptor was isolated from a man between 45 and 60 years old in good health and CMV-seronegative. This sequence joins TRBV7-2 and TRBJ2-3, with TRBD2 as a possible D gene (7 bases). CDR3 nucleotides: TGTGCCAGCAGCTTCGGGGGGCGCACAGATACGCAGTATTTT. Translating it yields CASSFGGRTDTQYF. Complete variable domain (other parts from reference TRBV7-2 and TRBJ2-3): GAGVSQSPSNKVTEKGKDVELRCDPISGHTALYWYRQSLGQGLEFLIYFQGNSAPDKSGLPSDRFSAERTGGSVSTLTIQRTQQEDSAVYLCASSFGGRTDTQYFGPGTRLTVL.